One sample yielded the 5 T cell receptor beta chains listed below, sequenced in a study of T cells of healthy individuals (dated 2018 in TCRdb). The library was made by 5' RACE. Sequencer: Illumina MiSeq. TCRdb handled the public reads itself, with Q25 trimming in fastp and clone calling in MiXCR, and kept productive beta chains. CDR3 protein sequences are deduplicated, and each keeps its most common genes and DNA. In this sample the table shows some 82,000 distinct CDR3 sequences, approximately 4.8% of which occur a single time. The ten largest clones take up 7.5% to 9.5% of the sample. The source is a female donor in good health.

This chain links TRBV11-2 with TRBJ2-3; 8 bases fit TRBD2. Per the germline V gene, CDR1 is SGHAT and CDR2 is FQNNGV. This CDR3 comprises 16 residues. The V and J ends lost 5 bases and 0 bases, in that order; junction bases with no gene match: 7. CDR3 nucleotide sequence: TGTGCCAGCAGCAGCCCTAGCGGGCAAAGCACAGATACGCAGTATTTT. Protein product: CASSSPSGQSTDTQYF.

Ten or more counts support this clonotype. The chain uses TRBV6-1 and TRBJ2-3, with D possibly called TRBD1 or TRBD2 (6 bases each). The CDR3 extends over 16 amino acids. CDR1 MNHNS and CDR2 SASEGT come from the germline V gene. V lost 5 bases, J lost 1 base, and 16 bases lay in between. Here the CDR3 DNA reads TGTGCCAGCAGTTCTTGGCTGGAGGGGGGCACAGATACGCAGTATTTT. It yields the protein CASSSWLEGGTDTQYF.

Ten or more counts support this clonotype. The V call is TRBV30, the J call TRBJ1-6; D is perhaps TRBD1 (5 bases). The CDR3 contains 14 residues. The germline V and J ends were trimmed by 0 bases and 7 bases, with 10 bases remaining between them. The germline V gene encodes CDR1 GTSNPN and CDR2 SVGIG (reference sequence). CDR3 region: CAWSVQTANSPLHF. Written as DNA, the CDR3 is TGTGCCTGGAGTGTACAGACAGCCAATTCACCCCTCCACTTT.

This clonotype was observed at least ten times. The chain uses TRBV2 and TRBJ2-7; possible D gene TRBD1, 6 bases. The V gene lost 5 bases and the J gene lost 6 bases, with 17 bases spanning the gap. Germline V gene sequence: CDR1 SNHLY, CDR2 FYNNEI. The CDR3 is made up of 14 amino acids. The CDR3 sequence: CASSKMDSSGEQYF. The CDR3 bases are TGTGCCAGCAGTAAGATGGACAGCAGCGGCGAGCAGTACTTC.

This clonotype was detected ten times or more. The J gene is TRBJ2-3, the V gene TRBV20-1; 12 bases are shared with TRBD2. This CDR3 has 14 amino acids. V shed 5 bases, J shed 6 bases, and the junction held 6 bases outside the gene matches. The germline gives CDR1 DFQATT, CDR2 SNEGSKA (reference sequence). The CDR3 is CSAPLTSGSDTQYF. The CDR3 nucleotides are TGCAGTGCTCCTTTGACTAGCGGGAGTGATACGCAGTATTTT.